The next 21 T cell receptor beta chains were all read from a single sample in a study of vaccination effects on CD4 cells after COVID-19. TCRdb's copy holds only in-frame clones and misses some; the assay was immunoSEQ multiplex PCR. The sample carries around 69,000 clones, under 80% recorded once. Their antigens are not known. Once cultured for 10 days, the cells underwent separation to obtain CD4+ T cells. Participants each got two BNT162b2 or mRNA-1273 vaccine doses. The sequenced sample was CD4+ T cells from PBMCs cultured without peptide, obtained after COVID-19 vaccination. These receptors originate from a human donor who received a COVID-19 vaccine.

The chain uses TRBV10-2 and TRBJ1-4; TRBD1 aligns across 9 bases. Germline V gives CDR1 WSHSY, CDR2 SAAADI. V trimming: 5 bases; J trimming: 3 bases; junction bases outside the gene matches: 7. The CDR3 is 16 residues long. This CDR3 reads CASSLDRGGPNEKLFF. The CDR3 region has the DNA TGCGCCAGCAGTCTCGACAGGGGGGGACCTAATGAAAAACTGTTTTTT.

The chain combines TRBV5-1 with TRBJ2-2; 9 positions match TRBD1. V dropped 3 bases and J dropped 5; count of bases not matched to a gene: 5. Germline-derived CDR1 and CDR2 are SGHRS and YFSETQ. This CDR3 spans 15 amino acids. The CDR3 loop reads CASSWGQGRTGELFF. In nucleotides, the CDR3 is TGCGCCAGCAGCTGGGGACAGGGTCGGACCGGGGAGCTGTTTTTT.

This clone has a single count. This chain joins TRBV27 and TRBJ1-1; unclear D gene. CDR3 size: 13 residues. Germline V lookup: CDR1 MNHEY, CDR2 SMNVEV (reference sequence). The ends were cut back, 7 bases at V and 1 base at J, with 10 bases in the middle. The CDR3 region is CASTLSRNTEAFF. As DNA, the CDR3 is TGTGCCAGCACCCTTTCGCGGAACACTGAAGCTTTCTTT.

The rearrangement uses TRBV6-6 and TRBJ1-6; no definite D call. The CDR3 extends over 12 amino acids. CDR1 is MNHNY and CDR2 is SVGAGI in the germline V gene (reference sequence). V shed 0 bases and J shed 7 bases, with 1 base lying between them. The CDR3 nucleotides are TGTGCCAGCAGTTACTCGAATTCACCCCTCCACTTT. Encoded protein: CASSYSNSPLHF.

The chain links TRBV5-1 to TRBJ2-5; 10 bases are shared with TRBD2. Trimming at V came to 2 bases and at J to 5 bases, leaving 6 bases not matched to a gene. The germline CDR1 and CDR2 sequences are SGHRS and YFSETQ. This CDR3 contains 15 residues. The CDR3: CASSLLAGRMETQYF. The CDR3 nucleotides are TGCGCCAGCAGCTTACTAGCGGGGCGTATGGAGACCCAGTACTTC.

The chain links TRBV6-5 to TRBJ1-6; D gene uncertain. Germline CDR1 is MNHEY and CDR2 is SVGAGI. This CDR3 is 12 amino acids long. V was cut by 4 bases and J by 8 bases, with 6 bases left in between. The CDR3 DNA reads TGTGCCAGCAGTTTCCCCCATTCACCCCTCCACTTT. Protein product: CASSFPHSPLHF.

The chain joins TRBV5-1 to TRBJ2-2; 8 positions agree with TRBD2. This CDR3 region has 16 residues. Germline V gene data show CDR1 as SGHRS and CDR2 as YFSETQ. J was trimmed by 6 bases and V by 4 bases; bases with no gene match: 11. DNA for the CDR3: TGCGCCAGCAGCCCCAATCCGGGGGGGCCTCCCGGGGAGCTGTTTTTT. It translates to CASSPNPGGPPGELFF.

The chain uses TRBV19 and TRBJ1-3; D is undetermined. Germline V lookup: CDR1 LNHDA, CDR2 SQIVND (reference sequence). The CDR3 contains 14 residues. The germline V and J ends were trimmed by 5 bases and 0 bases, with 8 bases remaining between them. In DNA, the CDR3 is TGTGCCAGTAGTGGCAGCCTCTCTGGAAACACCATATATTTT. The encoded protein is CASSGSLSGNTIYF.

DNA of the CDR3: TGTGCCAGCAGTTACCGCGGGGTTAGGGATCAGCCCCAGCATTTT. This translates into CASSYRGVRDQPQHF. The chain uses TRBV6-5 and TRBJ1-5, with D uncertain. In germline, CDR1 is MNHEY, CDR2 SVGAGI. The CDR3 length is 15 residues. With 2 bases removed from V and 5 bases from J, the gap between germline ends came to 13 bases.

This CDR3 is CASSLGAPPGAFF. CDR3 DNA: TGTGCCAGCAGCCTTGGGGCCCCCCCCGGAGCTTTCTTT. The genes are TRBV6-5 and TRBJ1-1; D is possibly TRBD1 (5 bases). CDR1 and CDR2 (germline): MNHEY, SVGAGI. V was clipped by 6 bases and J by 10 bases, with 18 bases between them. The CDR3 covers 13 residues.

This chain links TRBV7-2 with TRBJ2-3; possibly TRBD2 for D (5 bases). This CDR3 region has 15 residues. Between the trimmed V and J ends, which lost 1 base and 10 bases, there was a span of 18 bases. Germline assignment: CDR1 SGHTA and CDR2 FQGNSA. The DNA of the CDR3 is TGTGCCAGCAGCTTAGTACTTATGGGGAGTGAGGCGCAGTATTTT. It is translated as CASSLVLMGSEAQYF. Drawing the rest from reference TRBV7-2 and TRBJ2-3, the complete variable domain is GAGVSQSPSNKVTEKGKDVELRCDPISGHTALYWYRQSLGQGLEFLIYFQGNSAPDKSGLPSDRFSAERTGGSVSTLTIQRTQQEDSAVYLCASSLVLMGSEAQYFGPGTRLTVL.

Only a few counts were recorded for this clone. This chain uses TRBV7-3 with TRBJ1-6; D gene unclear. Germline CDR1 and CDR2: SGHTA and FQGTGA. The CDR3 covers 13 residues. V was clipped by 0 bases and J by 7 bases, with 4 bases between them. The CDR3 spells CASSLTRNSPLHF. CDR3 DNA: TGTGCCAGCAGCTTAACCAGGAATTCACCCCTCCACTTT. Full variable domain (remainder filled in from reference TRBV7-3 and TRBJ1-6): GAGVSQTPSNKVTEKGKYVELRCDPISGHTALYWYRQSLGQGPEFLIYFQGTGAADDSGLPNDRFFAVRPEGSVSTLKIQRTERGDSAVYLCASSLTRNSPLHFGNGTRLTVT.

This chain uses TRBV24-1 with TRBJ2-2; weak D call: TRBD1 (6 bases). This CDR3 has 15 residues. V gave up 3 bases and J gave up 4 bases, with 11 bases separating them. Germline CDR1 is KGHDR and CDR2 is SFDVKD. This CDR3 reads CATSDPGHITGELFF. The CDR3 DNA reads TGTGCCACCAGTGATCCGGGACATATCACCGGGGAGCTGTTTTTT.

The chain links TRBV13 to TRBJ2-1; D could derive from TRBD1 or TRBD2 (6 bases each). The CDR3 length is 14 residues. The V gene lost 5 bases and the J gene lost 9 bases, with 17 bases spanning the gap. Looked up from germline, CDR1 is PRHDT and CDR2 is FYEKMQ (reference sequence). In DNA, the CDR3 is TGTGCCAGCAGCCGGGGGTACAGGGAGGCTGAGCAGTTCTTC. Encoded protein: CASSRGYREAEQFF. Using reference TRBV13 and TRBJ2-1 for the parts outside the CDR3, the full variable domain is AAGVIQSPRHLIKEKRETATLKCYPIPRHDTVYWYQQGPGQDPQFLISFYEKMQSDKGSIPDRFSAQQFSDYHSELNMSSLELGDSALYFCASSRGYREAEQFFGPGTRLTVL.

The chain links TRBV30 to TRBJ1-3; possibly TRBD1 for D (5 bases). The CDR3 runs to 12 residues. Germline V lookup: CDR1 GTSNPN, CDR2 SVGIG (reference sequence). The V gene lost 3 bases and the J gene lost 10 bases, with 13 bases spanning the gap. CDR3 region: CAWSADWGTIYF. DNA of the CDR3: TGTGCCTGGAGCGCGGACTGGGGGACCATATATTTT.

This chain links TRBV9 with TRBJ2-3, with 7 bases identical to TRBD1. V gave up 0 bases and J gave up 8 bases; unmatched junction bases: 9. Germline V gene sequence: CDR1 SGDLS, CDR2 YYNGEE. The CDR3 is made up of 15 amino acids. CDR3 DNA: TGTGCCAGCAGCGTAGTCGGAGTAACAGGGGCTACGCAGTATTTT. Its translation: CASSVVGVTGATQYF.

V is TRBV5-1 and J is TRBJ2-3, with 11 bases fitting TRBD2. After removal of 3 bases from V and 0 bases from J, the junction contained 6 bases not matched to a gene. The CDR3 runs 17 residues. Per germline, CDR1 SGHRS and CDR2 YFSETQ. The chain's CDR3 is CASSSGTSGTSTDTQYF. DNA of the CDR3: TGCGCCAGCAGCTCCGGGACTAGCGGCACTAGCACAGATACGCAGTATTTT.

The J gene is TRBJ2-4, the V gene TRBV7-2; D not resolved. V was shortened by 2 bases and J by 3 bases, with 5 bases between the two germline ends. Germline V gene data show CDR1 as SGHTA and CDR2 as FQGNSA. The CDR3 runs 13 residues. The CDR3 is CASSLPGKNIQYF. The DNA of the CDR3 is TGTGCCAGCAGCTTACCTGGCAAAAACATTCAGTACTTC.

This clone was observed a handful of times. The chain uses TRBV19 and TRBJ1-3; D unresolved. Trimming took 5 bases from V and 8 from J, leaving 19 bases between them. Per the germline V gene, CDR1 is LNHDA and CDR2 is SQIVND (reference sequence). The CDR3 totals 15 residues. The CDR3 DNA reads as TGTGCCAGTAGTGTGGACTCCTCACAATTTGACACCATATATTTT. Translating it yields CASSVDSSQFDTIYF.

The chain is built from TRBV3-1 (or the pseudogene TRBV3-2) and TRBJ2-2, with 12 nucleotides matching TRBD1. Germline CDR1 reads LGHDT; CDR2 reads YNNKEL (reference sequence). V was pared by 1 base and J by 3 bases, with 12 bases of the junction left unmatched. This CDR3 contains 20 residues. The CDR3 DNA is TGTGCCAGCAGCCAAGCTCATCCGGGACAGGGGGCTGTGGACACCGGGGAGCTGTTTTTT. Translation gives CASSQAHPGQGAVDTGELFF.

V is TRBV6-5 and J is TRBJ1-2; the D gene is possibly TRBD1 (6 bases). The germline V gene encodes CDR1 MNHEY and CDR2 SVGAGI. V lost 6 bases to trimming and J lost 4 bases, with 18 bases between them. This CDR3 is 15 amino acids long. CDR3 protein: CASSAGTQDIYGYTF. The CDR3 DNA reads TGTGCCAGCAGCGCCGGGACACAAGATATCTATGGCTACACCTTC.